Below are 29 T cell receptor beta chains sequenced from a single sample in a study of Graves' ophthalmopathy and Graves' hyperthyroidism. The authors amplified TCR beta CDR3 regions from RNA transcripts. First-round RT-PCR relied on HTBI primers, and a second-round multiplex PCR came next. TCRdb reanalysed the multiplex PCR reads using MiXCR and keeps one entry per CDR3 protein. The repertoire has hundreds of thousands of distinct CDR3 sequences, 20% to 25% of them found once; the top ten carry approximately 6.5%. The sample comprised peripheral blood. The receptors originated from a woman aged 18-35 years with stable Graves' hyperthyroidism. Some clones in this sample may be carry-over from other donors' samples.

In its sample, this clonotype was seen once. One junction end does not reproduce the germline sequence, and a read error may be involved. The chain uses TRBV20-1 and TRBJ1-2; TRBD1 agrees at 7 bases. Germline-derived CDR1 and CDR2 are DFQATT and SNEGSKA (reference sequence). The CDR3 spans 13 residues. In nucleotides, the CDR3 is TGCAGACCAGGGGGGGGGCCACAGGGAGGCTTCACCTTC. It translates to CRPGGGPQGGFTF.

The J gene is TRBJ2-7, the V gene TRBV28; D is undetermined. Trimming shortened V by 7 bases and J by 3 bases, and 16 bases separated the two germline ends. The CDR3 extends over 14 amino acids. Germline loops: CDR1 MDHEN, CDR2 SYDVKM. CDR3: CASTSYGYGYEQYF. The CDR3 coding sequence is TGTGCCAGCACCTCTTACGGTTACGGCTACGAGCAGTACTTC.

This clonotype was seen ten or more times. This sequence joins TRBV20-1 and TRBJ1-5; D unresolved. The germline CDR1 and CDR2 sequences are DFQATT and SNEGSKA (reference sequence). The CDR3 is 12 amino acids. V lost 3 bases to trimming and J lost 1 base, with 4 bases between them. DNA for the CDR3: TGCAGTGCTAGTCAAAGCAATCAGCCCCAGCATTTT. Residues: CSASQSNQPQHF.

This clonotype has only a few counts. V and J are TRBV30 and TRBJ1-5; D possibly corresponds to TRBD1 (5 bases). Germline V CDR1 and CDR2: GTSNPN, SVGIG (reference sequence). CDR3 length: 16 amino acids. Trimming removed 2 bases at V and 0 bases at J, with 14 bases between. In DNA, the CDR3 is TGTGCCTGGAGTCCCCCCTCCGGGGGTAGCAATCAGCCCCAGCATTTT. Protein: CAWSPPSGGSNQPQHF.

In this sample, this clonotype turned up many times. The chain recombines TRBV9 with TRBJ2-7; a weak D match, TRBD1 (5 bases). V lost 0 bases and J 4 bases, leaving 11 bases between the germline ends. Germline CDR1 and CDR2: SGDLS and YYNGEE. The CDR3 covers 14 residues. CDR3 sequence: CASSVASGSYEQYF. DNA for the CDR3: TGTGCCAGCAGCGTAGCGTCAGGGTCATACGAGCAGTACTTC.

The rearrangement joins TRBV7-2 to TRBJ2-5, with TRBD2 matching over 7 bases. Per the germline V gene, CDR1 is SGHTA and CDR2 is FQGNSA. The CDR3 length is 14 residues. V shed 4 bases and J 5 bases; nucleotides not matched to a gene: 7. CDR3 protein: CASSYGEGRETQYF. The DNA for the CDR3 is TGTGCCAGCAGCTACGGGGAGGGCCGGGAGACCCAGTACTTC.

The chain carries TRBV3-1 and TRBJ1-1; TRBD1 matches 9 bases. This CDR3 spans 15 amino acids. V dropped 4 bases and J dropped 7; count of bases not matched to a gene: 10. CDR1 and CDR2 from the germline V gene are LGHDT and YNNKEL (reference sequence). The CDR3 nucleotides are TGTGCCAGCAGCCTCCTCCCGGGACAGGGAGATGAAGCTTTCTTT. Translation: CASSLLPGQGDEAFF.

Ten or more counts support this clonotype. The V and J genes are TRBV7-8 and TRBJ1-1, with D unresolved. Germline-derived CDR1 and CDR2 are SGHVS and FQNEAQ. Trimming pared 5 bases from V and 4 bases from J, leaving 14 bases between. CDR3 length equals 14 residues. CDR3 protein: CASSESTDGTEAFF. CDR3 coding DNA: TGTGCCAGCAGCGAAAGTACGGATGGCACTGAAGCTTTCTTT.

The chain couples TRBV4-2 to TRBJ1-5; possible D gene TRBD1, 6 bases. CDR3 length: 14 amino acids. Trimming shortened V by 2 bases and J by 4 bases, and 9 bases separated the two germline ends. From germline, CDR1 is LGHNA and CDR2 YNFKEQ. In DNA form, the CDR3 reads TGTGCCAGCAGCCAAAGGGACAAAAATCAGCCCCAGCATTTT. It specifies CASSQRDKNQPQHF.

J is TRBJ1-3 and V is TRBV6-1; D call uncertain. CDR1 is MNHNS, CDR2 SASEGT, per germline. There are 11 residues in the CDR3. The V end lost 8 bases, the J end lost 0 bases, and 2 bases lay between the germline ends. Written as DNA, the CDR3 is TGTGCCAGCCTCTCTGGAAACACCATATATTTT. Translating gives CASLSGNTIYF.

This clonotype was counted between two and nine times. The gene calls are TRBV10-2 and TRBJ2-6; 14 nucleotides agree with TRBD2. The CDR3 extends over 20 amino acids. With V trimmed by 6 bases and J by 4 bases, 14 bases remained unmatched. CDR1 WSHSY and CDR2 SAAADI come from the germline V gene. CDR3 region: CASSRLAGGPGSTGANVLTF. In DNA, the CDR3 is TGCGCCAGCAGCAGACTAGCGGGAGGGCCAGGGTCTACCGGGGCCAACGTCCTGACTTTC.

At least ten counts were recorded for this clonotype. The V gene is TRBV7-2, the J gene TRBJ2-7, with D unresolved. V lost 2 bases, J lost 4 bases, and 9 bases lay in between. Per the germline V gene, CDR1 is SGHTA and CDR2 is FQGNSA. The CDR3 is 13 amino acids. The CDR3 here is CASSLKAGYEQYF. CDR3 nucleotides: TGTGCCAGCAGCTTAAAGGCCGGTTACGAGCAGTACTTC.

Many counts were recorded for this clonotype. This chain joins TRBV28 and TRBJ1-2; D remains unclear. The germline gives CDR1 MDHEN, CDR2 SYDVKM. Trimming removed 4 bases at V and 5 bases at J, with 8 bases between. This CDR3 is 12 amino acids long. CDR3 sequence reads: CASSYNNYGYTF. The CDR3 DNA reads TGTGCCAGCAGTTACAACAATTATGGCTACACCTTC.

This clonotype came up many times. CDR3 residues: CASSLTQGYGYTF. Here the CDR3 DNA reads TGTGCCAGCAGTTTAACCCAAGGGTATGGCTACACCTTC. The V and J genes are TRBV28 and TRBJ1-2; D is unresolved. Germline values: CDR1 MDHEN, CDR2 SYDVKM. Trimming removed 2 bases from V and 5 bases from J, with 9 bases in between. This CDR3 contains 13 residues.

This clonotype was counted ten times or more. The DNA of the CDR3 is TGTGCCATCAAAAGGGACAGGGAGGCTGAAGCTTTCTTT. Translating gives CAIKRDREAEAFF. This chain joins TRBV10-3 and TRBJ1-1; 9 bases align to TRBD1. The V and J ends lost 7 bases and 6 bases, in that order; junction bases with no gene match: 6. This CDR3 spans 13 amino acids. Germline assignment: CDR1 ENHRY and CDR2 SYGVKD.

This clonotype was detected ten times or more. This chain joins TRBV2 and TRBJ1-6, with 8 positions matching TRBD1. The CDR3 spans 16 residues. V trimming: 6 bases; J trimming: 7 bases; junction bases outside the gene matches: 11. The germline V gene has CDR1 SNHLY and CDR2 FYNNEI. CDR3 residues: CASSRTGLGRNSPLHF. DNA for the CDR3: TGTGCCAGCAGCAGGACAGGGCTTGGGCGGAATTCACCCCTCCACTTT. Using reference TRBV2 and TRBJ1-6 for the parts outside the CDR3, the full variable domain is EPEVTQTPSHQVTQMGQEVILRCVPISNHLYFYWYRQILGQKVEFLVSFYNNEISEKSEIFDDQFSVERPDGSNFTLKIRSTKLEDSAMYFCASSRTGLGRNSPLHFGNGTRLTVT.

In this sample, this clonotype turned up a few times. The CDR3, as DNA: TGTGCCAGCAGCTTAGGCATGCCGGGGGCCGGGGAGCTGTTTTTT. Amino acids: CASSLGMPGAGELFF. The V gene is TRBV7-2, the J gene TRBJ2-2, with a weak D call TRBD2 (6 bases). Trimming cost V 1 base and J 6 bases, with 12 bases left between them. The germline gives CDR1 SGHTA, CDR2 FQGNSA. This CDR3 spans 15 amino acids.

This clonotype showed up just a few times. V and J are TRBV7-8 and TRBJ2-2, with 10 bases that match TRBD1. The germline V gene has CDR1 SGHVS and CDR2 FQNEAQ. The CDR3 spans 16 residues. Germline trimming cut 5 bases from V and 6 bases from J; bases unmatched to any gene: 9. CDR3 residues: CASSRRDRGLSGELFF. As DNA, the CDR3 is TGTGCCAGCAGCCGACGGGACAGGGGCCTTTCCGGGGAGCTGTTTTTT.

This clonotype was seen repeatedly, ten times or more. The V call is TRBV20-1, the J call TRBJ2-5, with a tentative D call TRBD2 (6 bases). This CDR3 region has 16 residues. Germline loops: CDR1 DFQATT, CDR2 SNEGSKA (reference sequence). V was cut by 1 base and J by 2 bases, with 17 bases left in between. CDR3 nucleotide sequence: TGCAGTGCTAGAGCAGTGTCGGACTACGTACAAGAGACCCAGTACTTC. Translated, it gives CSARAVSDYVQETQYF.

This clonotype was counted between two and nine times. V and J are TRBV5-1 and TRBJ1-2; 7 bases line up with TRBD1. The germline V gene has CDR1 SGHRS and CDR2 YFSETQ. Unmatched junction bases numbered 5, after V lost 0 bases and J lost 0 bases. This CDR3 spans 16 amino acids. For the CDR3, the DNA is TGCGCCAGCAGCTTGGGACAGGGAGCCACTAACTATGGCTACACCTTC. Translation gives CASSLGQGATNYGYTF.

The rearrangement uses TRBV18 and TRBJ1-5; D unresolved. Trimming cost V 3 bases and J 0 bases, with 9 bases left between them. The germline V gene encodes CDR1 KGHSH and CDR2 LQKENI. The CDR3 runs 15 residues. CDR3 sequence: CASSPAIHSNQPQHF. The CDR3, as DNA: TGTGCCAGCTCACCGGCAATTCATAGCAATCAGCCCCAGCATTTT.

This clonotype was seen many times. J is TRBJ2-5 and V is TRBV6-1; D tentatively reads TRBD1 or TRBD2 (6 bases each). V shed 2 bases and J shed 6 bases, with 10 bases lying between them. Germline CDR1 reads MNHNS; CDR2 reads SASEGT. The CDR3 covers 13 residues. CDR3 bases: TGTGCCAGCAGTGAAAGAGGGGGGCAGACCCAGTACTTC. Amino acid sequence: CASSERGGQTQYF.

V gene TRBV25-1 combines with J gene TRBJ2-7, with 7 bases identical to TRBD2. Germline V CDR1 and CDR2: MGHDK, SYGVNS. CDR3 length equals 15 residues. V was clipped by 8 bases and J by 0 bases; unmatched bases: 10. CDR3 DNA: TGTGCCAGCGCCGGGGGGTACTATACCTCCTACGAGCAGTACTTC. Translation: CASAGGYYTSYEQYF.

The gene calls are TRBV12-3 or TRBV12-4 and TRBJ2-7; 10 bases line up with TRBD1. This CDR3 is 13 amino acids long. After removal of 8 bases from V and 4 bases from J, the junction contained 5 bases not matched to a gene. CDR3 nucleotides: TGTGCCAGCGGTTCGGGACAGGGGTACGAGCAGTACGTC. Translating it yields CASGSGQGYEQYV.

The chain uses TRBV6-5 and TRBJ2-5; perhaps TRBD1 as D (5 bases). In germline, CDR1 is MNHEY, CDR2 SVGAGI. V shed 2 bases and J shed 6 bases, with 16 bases lying between them. CDR3 size: 15 residues. The CDR3 loop reads CASSYNQGSQKTQYF. The CDR3 bases are TGTGCCAGCAGTTACAATCAGGGCTCTCAGAAGACCCAGTACTTC.

The sample holds many counts of this clonotype. J is TRBJ1-2 and V is TRBV13, with D unresolved. The CDR3 has 16 residues. The germline V gene encodes CDR1 PRHDT and CDR2 FYEKMQ (reference sequence). Deletions cut 3 bases from V and 2 bases from J, with 16 bases between. As DNA, the CDR3 is TGTGCCAGCAGCTTTTTACGTCCATCGGAAAACTATGGCTACACCTTC. This gives the protein CASSFLRPSENYGYTF.

This clonotype was counted ten times or more. The chain employs TRBV12-3 or TRBV12-4 and TRBJ2-5; possibly TRBD1 for D (6 bases). Trimming took 1 base from V and 5 from J, leaving 8 bases between them. CDR3 size: 13 residues. The DNA for the CDR3 is TGTGCCAGCAGTTTAGAGGGGGTCGAGACCCAGTACTTC. It codes for CASSLEGVETQYF.

The chain employs TRBV12-3 or TRBV12-4 and TRBJ1-5, with D perhaps TRBD1 (5 bases). Trimming cost V 4 bases and J 15 bases, with 19 bases left between them. The CDR3 length is 13 residues. For the CDR3, the DNA is TGTGCCAGCAGTTCTACCCCGGACACGTCCCGGCATTTT. Residues: CASSSTPDTSRHF.

On this clonotype itself: A read error may account for a junction end that differs from germline. This rearrangement joins TRBV6-2 or TRBV6-3 to TRBJ1-1; the D gene is possibly TRBD1 (5 bases). Germline lookup yields CDR1 MNHEY and CDR2 SVGEGT. This CDR3 contains 13 residues. CDR3 bases: TGTGCTAGCAGTTACGGGCGACAGACTGAAGCTTTCTTT. Amino acids: CASSYGRQTEAFF.